This TCR beta chain was found in a study of blood T cell repertoires in COVID-19. Method: immunoSEQ multiplex PCR; TCRdb's copy keeps in-frame clones and lacks some. Of 150,000 or so clones listed, approximately 80% are singletons. This clone is a singleton in its sample. Between the trimmed V and J ends, which lost 7 bases and 5 bases, there was a span of 15 bases. The CDR3 runs to 14 residues. Germline-derived CDR1 and CDR2 are MNHEY and SVGAGI. This chain joins TRBV6-5 and TRBJ2-1; possibly TRBD2 for D (6 bases). The source is a woman aged 55 to 70 who had recovered from COVID-19. The sample comprised PBMCs or T cells enriched from blood (not recorded which). The CDR3 reads CASTPGGRNNEQFF. CDR3 nucleotides: TGTGCCAGCACCCCCGGAGGGCGAAACAATGAGCAGTTCTTC.